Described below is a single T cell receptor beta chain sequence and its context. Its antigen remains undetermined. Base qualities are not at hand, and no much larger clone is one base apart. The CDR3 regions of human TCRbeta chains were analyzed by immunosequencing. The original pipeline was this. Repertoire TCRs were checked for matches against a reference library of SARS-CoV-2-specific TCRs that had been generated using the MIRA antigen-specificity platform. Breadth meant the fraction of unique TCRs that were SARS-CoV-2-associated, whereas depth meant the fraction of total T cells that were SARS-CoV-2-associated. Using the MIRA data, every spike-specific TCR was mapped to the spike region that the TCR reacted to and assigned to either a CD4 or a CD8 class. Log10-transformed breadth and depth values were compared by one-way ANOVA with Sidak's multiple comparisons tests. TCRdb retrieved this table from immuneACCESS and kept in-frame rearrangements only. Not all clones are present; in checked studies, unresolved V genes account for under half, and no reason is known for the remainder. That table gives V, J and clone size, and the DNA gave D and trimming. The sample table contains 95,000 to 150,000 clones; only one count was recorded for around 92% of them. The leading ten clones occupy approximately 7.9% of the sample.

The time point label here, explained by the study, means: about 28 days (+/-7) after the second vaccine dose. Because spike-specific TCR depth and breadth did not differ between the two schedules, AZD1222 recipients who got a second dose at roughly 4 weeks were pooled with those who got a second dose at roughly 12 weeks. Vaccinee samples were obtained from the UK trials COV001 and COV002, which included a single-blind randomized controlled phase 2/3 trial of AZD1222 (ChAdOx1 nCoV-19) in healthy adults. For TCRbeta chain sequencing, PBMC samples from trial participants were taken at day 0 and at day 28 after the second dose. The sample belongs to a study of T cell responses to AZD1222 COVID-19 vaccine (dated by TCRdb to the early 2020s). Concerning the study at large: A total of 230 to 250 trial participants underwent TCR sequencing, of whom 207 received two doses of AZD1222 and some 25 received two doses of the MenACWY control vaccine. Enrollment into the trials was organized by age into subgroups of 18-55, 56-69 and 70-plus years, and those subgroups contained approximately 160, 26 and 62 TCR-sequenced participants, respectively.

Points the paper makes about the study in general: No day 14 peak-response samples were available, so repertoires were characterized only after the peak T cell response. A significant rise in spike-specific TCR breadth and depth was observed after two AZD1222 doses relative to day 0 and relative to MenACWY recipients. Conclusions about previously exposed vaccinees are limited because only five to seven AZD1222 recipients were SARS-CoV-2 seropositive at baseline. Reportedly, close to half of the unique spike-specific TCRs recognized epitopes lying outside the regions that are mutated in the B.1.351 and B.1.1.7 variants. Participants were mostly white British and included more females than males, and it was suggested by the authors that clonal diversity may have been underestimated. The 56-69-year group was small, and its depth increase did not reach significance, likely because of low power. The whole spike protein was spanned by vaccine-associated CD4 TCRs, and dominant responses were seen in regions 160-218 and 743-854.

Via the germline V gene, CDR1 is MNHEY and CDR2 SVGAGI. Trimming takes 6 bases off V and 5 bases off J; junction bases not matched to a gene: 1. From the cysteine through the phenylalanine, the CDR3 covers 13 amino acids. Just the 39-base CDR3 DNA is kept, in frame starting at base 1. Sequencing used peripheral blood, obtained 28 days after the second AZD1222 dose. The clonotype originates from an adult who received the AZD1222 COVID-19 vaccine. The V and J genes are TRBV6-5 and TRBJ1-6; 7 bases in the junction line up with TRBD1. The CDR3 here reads CASSGQDNSPLHF. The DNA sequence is TGTGCCAGCAGCGGACAGGATAATTCACCCCTCCACTTT.